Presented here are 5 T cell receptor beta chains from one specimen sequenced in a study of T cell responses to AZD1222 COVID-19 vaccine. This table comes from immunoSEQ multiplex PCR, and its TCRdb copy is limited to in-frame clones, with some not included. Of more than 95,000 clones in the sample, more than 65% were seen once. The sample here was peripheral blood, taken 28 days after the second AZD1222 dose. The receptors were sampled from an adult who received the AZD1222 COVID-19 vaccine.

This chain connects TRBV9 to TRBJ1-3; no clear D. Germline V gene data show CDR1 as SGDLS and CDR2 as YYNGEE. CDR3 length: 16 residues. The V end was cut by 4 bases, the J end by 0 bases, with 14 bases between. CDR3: CASSLQFPLSGNTIYF. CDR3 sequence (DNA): TGTGCCAGCAGCCTCCAATTCCCTCTCTCTGGAAACACCATATATTTT.

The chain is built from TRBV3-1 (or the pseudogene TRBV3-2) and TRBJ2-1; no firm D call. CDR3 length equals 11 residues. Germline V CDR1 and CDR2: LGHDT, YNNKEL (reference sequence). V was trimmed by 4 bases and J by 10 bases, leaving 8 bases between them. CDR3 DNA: TGTGCCAGCAGCCGAGCCGGCGAGCAGTTCTTC. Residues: CASSRAGEQFF.

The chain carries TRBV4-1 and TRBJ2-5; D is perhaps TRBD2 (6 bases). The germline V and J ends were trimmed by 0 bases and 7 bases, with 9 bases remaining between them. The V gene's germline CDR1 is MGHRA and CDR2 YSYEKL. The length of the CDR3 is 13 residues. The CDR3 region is CASSQEPGGTQYF. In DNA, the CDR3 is TGCGCCAGCAGCCAAGAACCCGGGGGGACCCAGTACTTC.

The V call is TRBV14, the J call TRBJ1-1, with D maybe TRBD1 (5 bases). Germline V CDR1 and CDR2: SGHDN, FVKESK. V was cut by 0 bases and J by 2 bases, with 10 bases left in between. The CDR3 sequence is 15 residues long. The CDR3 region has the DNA TGTGCCAGCAGCCAAGAGGCCAGGGCCAACACTGAAGCTTTCTTT. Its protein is CASSQEARANTEAFF.

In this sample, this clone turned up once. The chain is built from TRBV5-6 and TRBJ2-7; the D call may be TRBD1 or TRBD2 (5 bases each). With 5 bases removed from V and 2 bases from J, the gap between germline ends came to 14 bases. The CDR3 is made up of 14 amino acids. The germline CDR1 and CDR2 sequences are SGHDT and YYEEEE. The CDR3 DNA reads TGTGCCAGCAGGTACCGGGACGTTGCCTACGAGCAGTACTTC. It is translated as CASRYRDVAYEQYF.